The 23 T cell receptor beta chains in this list originate from one sample, sequenced in a study of cytomegalovirus exposure and HLA in healthy donors. The PCR contained 60 Vbeta and 13 Jbeta primers. Profiled with immunoSEQ multiplex PCR; TCRdb holds only in-frame clones, not every one. The profile shows about 130,000 clones, around three quarters of them singletons. The specimen sequenced was PBMCs. These receptors came from a woman aged 40 to 50 in good health and CMV-seropositive.

This clone was detected once. This chain links TRBV7-9 with TRBJ1-4; the match to TRBD1 covers 7 bases. After removal of 6 bases from V and 5 bases from J, the junction contained 6 bases not matched to a gene. This CDR3 has 14 amino acids. Per germline, CDR1 SEHNR and CDR2 FQNEAQ (reference sequence). The CDR3 DNA follows: TGTGCCAGCAGTCCGGGACAGAAAAATGAAAAACTGTTTTTT. Amino acids: CASSPGQKNEKLFF.

The chain uses TRBV28 and TRBJ1-1, with no clear D. Trimming took 6 bases from V and 0 from J, leaving 11 bases between them. The CDR3 contains 14 residues. Per the germline V gene, CDR1 is MDHEN and CDR2 is SYDVKM. The CDR3: CASRPDTLNTEAFF. CDR3 nucleotide sequence: TGTGCCAGCAGACCTGACACCTTGAACACTGAAGCTTTCTTT.

This chain links TRBV5-8 with TRBJ2-7; no firm D call. V was cut by 4 bases and J by 5 bases, with 13 bases left in between. The CDR3 contains 13 residues. Germline V gene lookup returns CDR1 SGHTS and CDR2 YDEGEE. In DNA form, the CDR3 reads TGTGCCAGCAGCCGTAGATGGCTAGACGAGCAGTACTTC. Protein sequence: CASSRRWLDEQYF.

The rearrangement joins TRBV11-2 to TRBJ2-5; D is possibly TRBD2 (5 bases). The CDR3 sequence is 15 residues long. Germline lookup yields CDR1 SGHAT and CDR2 FQNNGV. V was clipped by 1 base and J by 0 bases, with 9 bases between them. CDR3 region: CASSLVLGDQETQYF. CDR3 DNA: TGTGCCAGCAGCTTAGTACTAGGAGACCAAGAGACCCAGTACTTC.

This chain joins TRBV28 and TRBJ1-1; 8 bases line up with TRBD1. V dropped 2 bases and J dropped 9; count of bases not matched to a gene: 2. The V gene's germline CDR1 is MDHEN and CDR2 SYDVKM. The CDR3 covers 12 residues. The CDR3 nucleotides are TGTGCCAGCAGTTTAGGGGACAGGAAAGCTTTCTTT. Translated: CASSLGDRKAFF.

This clone was seen a handful of times. V gene TRBV6-1 combines with J gene TRBJ2-5; no reliable D call. V was pared by 7 bases and J by 1 base, with 16 bases between. The CDR3 is 15 residues long. CDR1 and CDR2 from the germline V gene are MNHNS and SASEGT. CDR3 residues: CASTPSSVGQETQYF. CDR3 coding DNA: TGTGCCAGCACTCCATCGTCGGTTGGCCAAGAGACCCAGTACTTC.

The chain combines TRBV19 with TRBJ2-7; D might be TRBD2 (6 bases). The CDR3 extends over 14 amino acids. Trimming pared 3 bases from V and 3 bases from J, leaving 12 bases between. CDR1 and CDR2 from the germline V gene are LNHDA and SQIVND (reference sequence). CDR3 protein: CASSMSAGSYEQYF. Written as DNA, the CDR3 is TGTGCCAGTAGTATGTCCGCCGGGAGCTACGAGCAGTACTTC.

The chain combines TRBV7-8 with TRBJ2-7; D is perhaps TRBD1 (6 bases). There are 14 residues in the CDR3. The V gene's germline CDR1 is SGHVS and CDR2 FQNEAQ. V was shortened by 6 bases and J by 2 bases, with 14 bases between the two germline ends. CDR3 sequence: CASRVRQGPYEQYF. In DNA, the CDR3 is TGTGCCAGCAGAGTGCGGCAGGGGCCCTACGAGCAGTACTTC.

This sequence joins TRBV29-1 and TRBJ1-1, with 7 bases lining up with TRBD1. The J segment lost 1 base and the V segment lost 5 bases, leaving 1 base of the junction unmatched. The CDR3 is 12 amino acids. Per germline, CDR1 SQVTM and CDR2 ANQGSEA. As DNA, the CDR3 is TGCAGCGTTAGACAGGGGAACACTGAAGCTTTCTTT. It yields the protein CSVRQGNTEAFF.

This clone was detected only a few times. CDR3 sequence: CASSLTAGGTEAFF. The CDR3 DNA follows: TGTGCCAGCAGCTTGACGGCAGGGGGCACTGAAGCTTTCTTT. The chain has TRBV5-4 and TRBJ1-1, with TRBD1 identical over 7 bases. This CDR3 region has 14 residues. With 1 base clipped from V and 4 bases from J, the junction kept 4 bases outside the gene matches. The germline CDR1 and CDR2 sequences are SGHNT and YYREEE (reference sequence).

This sequence joins TRBV7-9 and TRBJ2-7; D call uncertain. V was shortened by 6 bases and J by 5 bases, with 11 bases between the two germline ends. Germline values: CDR1 SEHNR, CDR2 FQNEAQ (reference sequence). The CDR3 is 12 amino acids. CDR3 nucleotides: TGTGCCAGCAGTCGTCCCCTCCACGAGCAGTACTTC. Translating gives CASSRPLHEQYF.

This clone appeared a few times. This chain joins TRBV5-1 and TRBJ2-1, with 10 bases aligning to TRBD2. CDR1 and CDR2 (germline): SGHRS, YFSETQ. With V trimmed by 7 bases and J by 3 bases, 13 bases remained unmatched. The CDR3 runs 17 residues. The DNA for the CDR3 is TGCGCCAGCCACCTACCCTCTAGCGGGAGTCGCTACAATGAGCAGTTCTTC. Its protein product is CASHLPSSGSRYNEQFF.

The chain has TRBV28 and TRBJ1-2; 10 nucleotides match TRBD1. Germline loops: CDR1 MDHEN, CDR2 SYDVKM. V lost 5 bases and J lost 10; bases outside the gene matches: 7. This CDR3 has 13 residues. For the CDR3, the DNA is TGTGCCAGCAGTCGGACAGGGGGTATGGTCTACACCTTC. Encoded protein: CASSRTGGMVYTF.

The V and J genes are TRBV6-1 and TRBJ2-7; 9 nucleotides agree with TRBD1. V shed 8 bases, J shed 6 bases, and the junction held 5 bases outside the gene matches. This CDR3 comprises 12 residues. The V gene's germline CDR1 is MNHNS and CDR2 SASEGT. In DNA form, the CDR3 reads TGTGCCAGCCGGACAGGGGAGGGCGAGCAGTACTTC. It is translated as CASRTGEGEQYF.

The chain is built from TRBV19 and TRBJ2-7, with TRBD2 identical over 14 bases. CDR1 is LNHDA, CDR2 SQIVND, per germline (reference sequence). The CDR3 is made up of 15 amino acids. J gave up 5 bases and V 1 base, and 1 base lay outside the gene matches. The CDR3 is CASSIGLAGGHEQYF. CDR3 coding DNA: TGTGCCAGTAGTATAGGACTAGCGGGAGGGCACGAGCAGTACTTC.

The gene calls are TRBV2 and TRBJ2-3; no reliable D call. The germline gives CDR1 SNHLY, CDR2 FYNNEI. V gave up 11 bases and J gave up 0 bases, with 15 bases separating them. The CDR3 covers 14 residues. In nucleotides, the CDR3 is TGTGCCTTTCCCCCGCACGAGAGCACAGATACGCAGTATTTT. It yields the protein CAFPPHESTDTQYF. The whole variable domain, filled in from reference TRBV2 and TRBJ2-3, reads EPEVTQTPSHQVTQMGQEVILRCVPISNHLYFYWYRQILGQKVEFLVSFYNNEISEKSEIFDDQFSVERPDGSNFTLKIRSTKLEDSAMYFCAFPPHESTDTQYFGPGTRLTVL.

V and J are TRBV5-6 and TRBJ1-5; perhaps TRBD1 as D (5 bases). V was trimmed by 4 bases and J by 4 bases, leaving 12 bases between them. The length of the CDR3 is 14 residues. CDR1 and CDR2 (germline): SGHDT, YYEEEE. CDR3 sequence reads: CASSPWGLNQPQHF. In nucleotides, the CDR3 is TGTGCCAGCAGCCCGTGGGGCCTAAATCAGCCCCAGCATTTT.

The chain recombines TRBV29-1 with TRBJ2-5, with D maybe TRBD2 (5 bases). The germline V gene encodes CDR1 SQVTM and CDR2 ANQGSEA. Between the trimmed V and J ends, which lost 7 bases and 4 bases, there was a span of 10 bases. The CDR3 contains 11 residues. In DNA form, the CDR3 reads TGCAGCGCGGGGAAGATAGAGACCCAGTACTTC. Its translation is CSAGKIETQYF.

V gene TRBV11-2 combines with J gene TRBJ2-5; 13 bases map to TRBD2. The CDR3 spans 19 residues. The germline CDR1 and CDR2 sequences are SGHAT and FQNNGV. V dropped 3 bases and J dropped 7; count of bases not matched to a gene: 17. The CDR3 spells CASSFKGLAGDGLLGTQYF. CDR3 bases: TGTGCCAGCAGCTTCAAAGGACTAGCGGGAGATGGCCTCTTGGGGACCCAGTACTTC.

This chain joins TRBV9 and TRBJ2-1, with 7 positions matching TRBD2. V lost 4 bases, J lost 3 bases, and 10 bases stayed unmatched. Germline-derived CDR1 and CDR2 are SGDLS and YYNGEE. The CDR3 is 16 residues long. CDR3 protein: CASSPGLPGLYNEQFF. For the CDR3, the DNA is TGTGCCAGCAGCCCGGGACTACCCGGGCTCTACAATGAGCAGTTCTTC.

This sequence joins TRBV28 and TRBJ1-1, with a weak D call TRBD1 (5 bases). Germline CDR1 reads MDHEN; CDR2 reads SYDVKM. The CDR3 has 14 amino acids. V was clipped by 4 bases and J by 1 base, with 10 bases between them. The CDR3, as DNA: TGTGCCAGCAGTTCCCGAGGACAGAACACTGAAGCTTTCTTT. Translating it yields CASSSRGQNTEAFF.

The chain recombines TRBV5-1 with TRBJ2-3, with 11 bases aligning to TRBD2. This CDR3 comprises 17 residues. J gave up 5 bases and V 0 bases, and 8 bases lay outside the gene matches. Per germline, CDR1 SGHRS and CDR2 YFSETQ. The CDR3 loop reads CASSLDGLAGRGDTQYF. The CDR3 bases are TGCGCCAGCAGCTTGGACGGACTAGCGGGCAGAGGAGATACGCAGTATTTT.

The sample holds a few counts of this clone. The gene calls are TRBV19 and TRBJ1-5, with D unresolved. Germline loops: CDR1 LNHDA, CDR2 SQIVND (reference sequence). This CDR3 spans 14 amino acids. Trimming left V 5 bases short and J 3 bases short, with 11 bases between. The CDR3 sequence is CASSPQATNQPQHF. In DNA, the CDR3 is TGTGCCAGTAGTCCCCAGGCTACCAATCAGCCCCAGCATTTT.